The clone carrying this T cell receptor beta chain was seen a few times. The data belong to a study of blood T cell repertoires in COVID-19. For the study at large: The United States, Italy and Spain provided the acute and convalescent COVID-19 samples. T cells, B-cell-depleted T cells, or PBMCs supplied cDNA or gDNA.

The junction had 8 bases not matched to a gene; V was cut back by 5 bases and J by 8 bases. The length of the CDR3 is 14 residues. Germline V lookup: CDR1 KGHSH, CDR2 LQKENI. Under the authors' procedure: Estimation of nucleated cell counts relied on the amplification of reference gene primers. Using immunoSEQ multiplex PCR, the repertoire was profiled, and TCRdb retains in-frame clones only, with some absent. That table gives V, J and clone size, and the DNA gave D and trimming. The sample consists of about 170,000 clones, roughly 83% of them appearing once. The material sequenced was peripheral blood. The TCR sequence derives from a woman older than 75 with active or convalescent COVID-19. J is TRBJ1-2 and V is TRBV18, with 10 positions matching TRBD1. CDR3 sequence: CASSTQGTGDGYTF. For the CDR3, the DNA is TGTGCCAGCTCAACACAAGGGACAGGGGACGGCTACACCTTC.